These T cell receptor beta chains were read from a single sample in a study of OX40 agonist ivuxolimab in advanced cancers. Assay: immunoSEQ multiplex PCR; the TCRdb copy retains only in-frame clones and omits some. The sample carries more than 60,000 clones, about 89% recorded once. This material consisted of CD4+ or CD8+ T cells sorted from blood, taken in a trial of the OX40 agonist ivuxolimab. The receptors were sampled from an adult with an advanced solid tumor such as melanoma, head and neck, liver or kidney cancer. Each CDR3 is given with its conserved first and last residue. The D gene is left open where the match is weak. Size is omitted from some rows. Given values are once, few, many or a class for expanded clones.

clone_size	j_call	v_call	d_call	cdr3_nt	cdr3_aa
.	TRBJ1-4	TRBV19	TRBD1	TGTGCCAGTAGTAGCAACAGGGGCCTTGCTGAAAAACTGTTTTTT	CASSSNRGLAEKLFF
.	TRBJ2-1	TRBV14	.	TGTGCCAGCAGCCAAGATCGGAGCGATGGATCCAATGAGCAGTTCTTC	CASSQDRSDGSNEQFF
.	TRBJ2-1	TRBV5-1	TRBD2	TGCGCCAGCAGCTTGGATAGCGGGAGGTACAATGAGCAGTTCTTC	CASSLDSGRYNEQFF
.	TRBJ1-2	TRBV11-2	.	TGTGCCAGCAGCCTAGGGTTTCGAGGCTCCTATGGCTACACCTTC	CASSLGFRGSYGYTF
.	TRBJ2-5	TRBV9	TRBD2	TGTGCCAGCAGCGTAGCGGGGGGAAACCAAGAGACCCAGTACTTC	CASSVAGGNQETQYF
.	TRBJ2-1	TRBV7-2	TRBD2	TGTGCCAGCAGCTTATTAGCGGGAGTCTACAATGAGCAGTTCTTC	CASSLLAGVYNEQFF
.	TRBJ2-5	TRBV30	TRBD1	TGTGCCTGGGCTAGTCTAGGGGGCAGGGAGACCCAGTACTTC	CAWASLGGRETQYF
medium-sized	TRBJ2-7	TRBV9	.	TGTGCCAGCAGCGCAGGGGTACAGCCTGATCTGCCGCCCTACGAGCAGTACTTC	CASSAGVQPDLPPYEQYF
.	TRBJ1-6	TRBV5-5	TRBD1	TGTGCCAGCAGCGACCAGGGGGCTGGTACCTATAATTCACCCCTCCACTTT	CASSDQGAGTYNSPLHF
.	TRBJ1-5	TRBV12-5	.	TGTGCTAGTGGTTCCCCGGGAATCCTTAATCAGCCCCAGCATTTT	CASGSPGILNQPQHF
.	TRBJ1-1	TRBV6-1	TRBD1	TGTGCCAGCAGTAAGGGACAGACCCTAGGGTCTGAAGCTTTCTTT	CASSKGQTLGSEAFF
.	TRBJ1-5	TRBV4-1	.	TGCGCCAGCAGCCAAGATCCTGCTCCAACGAGTCAGCCCCAGCATTTT	CASSQDPAPTSQPQHF
.	TRBJ2-1	TRBV27	TRBD1	TGTGCCAGCAGTTTCGACAGGGCAGGTGAGCAGTTCTTC	CASSFDRAGEQFF
.	TRBJ1-1	TRBV19	.	TGTGCCAGTAGTAACAGGGACCTGAACACTGAAGCTTTCTTT	CASSNRDLNTEAFF
.	TRBJ1-1	TRBV18	.	TGTGCCAGCTCACGCCAGGGTGGGACTGAAGCTTTCTTT	CASSRQGGTEAFF
few	TRBJ1-3	TRBV29-1	.	TGCAGCGTTGCTGTCTCGGGAAACACCATATATTTT	CSVAVSGNTIYF
.	TRBJ2-7	TRBV30	TRBD1	TGTGCCTGGAGTGGACAGGGGGCAGGCGAGCAGTACTTC	CAWSGQGAGEQYF
.	TRBJ2-1	TRBV29-1	TRBD2	TGCAGCGTTAAAGGAGGGAGGGGTGATGAGCAGTTCTTC	CSVKGGRGDEQFF